This record concerns one T cell receptor beta chain sequence. Which antigen it targets is not known. Per-base quality was not reported, and no clone a single base away is much larger than it. Additional DNA sequences in this sample encode the identical CDR3. This record comes from a study of blood T cell repertoires in COVID-19 (dated by TCRdb to 2018 to 2020). Regarding the complete study: Samples covering the acute and convalescent phases of COVID-19 were provided by collaborators in the United States, Italy and Spain. The material from the prospective study consisted of cDNA or gDNA derived from T cells, B-cell-depleted T cells, or PBMCs. The dataset comprised deeply sampled blood TCRbeta repertoires from subjects exposed to, actively infected with, or recovered from COVID-19. A freely available public database, intended as a resource for researchers studying the immune response to SARS-CoV-2, is where the repertoires were released. The samples were drawn from the first 160 participants of the ongoing ImmuneRACE study and from over 950 subjects provided by 6 global collaborators. Nearly every sample came with metadata listing a de-identified subject ID, COVID-19 status, age in years and sex. HLA class I and class II types, where available, came from metadata supplied by the sample provider rather than from assay-based typing. Study-wide conclusions, independent of this receptor: How much clinical and demographic metadata was included differed by source and by participant, and the metadata was provided uncurated.

The collaborating institutions used their own protocols to collect whole blood in K2EDTA tubes. For TCRbeta analysis, collaborators shipped samples in one of three forms: frozen whole blood, isolated PBMCs, or DNA extracted from either of those sample types. The immunoSEQ Assay, a bias-controlled multiplex PCR, was used to amplify TCRbeta CDR3 regions from genomic DNA. On the study's bioinformatics: Within the assay, amplification of reference gene primers was used to estimate how many nucleated cells each sample contained. To quantify the absolute abundance of each unique TCRbeta CDR3 rearrangement, sequence reads were collapsed and filtered. For each sample, productive Simpson clonality was calculated by taking the square root of Simpson's diversity index across productive rearrangements. This immuneACCESS table, as held by TCRdb, lists in-frame sequences with V and J called but not all clones. Of the missing ones, under half trace to an unresolved V gene in checked studies; the others have no known cause. That table gives V, J and clone size, and the DNA gave D and trimming. Counted in this sample were some 260,000 clones; 82% of them appeared once. The ten largest account for 4.9% of the sample.

Per the germline V gene, MDHEN is the CDR1 and SYDVKM is the CDR2. The CDR3 has 14 amino acids, counting the end cysteine and phenylalanine. CDR3 DNA is the only sequence kept; it has 42 bases, read in frame from the first base. Relative to germline, V is missing 3 bases and J is missing 2 bases, with 3 bases of the junction outside any gene match. Material for sequencing was peripheral blood. In this chain, TRBV28 is recombined with TRBJ1-2, with 7 middle bases fitting TRBD1. This sequence originates from a woman of 80 years or more with active or convalescent COVID-19. The DNA sequence is as follows: TGTGCCAGCAGTTTTTCAGGGGGGAACTATGGCTACACCTTC. Its amino acids are CASSFSGGNYGYTF.